Presented here are 7 T cell receptor beta chains from one specimen sequenced in a study of cytomegalovirus exposure and HLA in healthy donors. TCRdb's copy holds only in-frame clones and misses some; the assay was immunoSEQ multiplex PCR. The sample holds 260,000 or so clones, about 87% seen once. The sequenced sample was PBMCs. These receptors all come from a man aged 18-30 years in good health and CMV-seronegative.

In nucleotides, the CDR3 is TGCGCCAGCACGTGGAGACAGGGGGCCAGCAATTCACCCCTCCACTTT. Its translation: CASTWRQGASNSPLHF. The chain has TRBV10-1 and TRBJ1-6; 10 nucleotides align to TRBD1. With V trimmed by 7 bases and J by 7 bases, 10 bases remained unmatched. CDR1 and CDR2 (germline): WNHNN, SYGVQD (reference sequence). This CDR3 is 16 amino acids long.

This clone appeared once. V is TRBV7-3 and J is TRBJ2-1; TRBD2 matches 8 bases. The length of the CDR3 is 16 residues. Germline V lookup: CDR1 SGHTA, CDR2 FQGTGA. V lost 5 bases to trimming and J lost 5 bases; unmatched junction nucleotides: 11. As DNA, the CDR3 is TGTGCCAGCAGCGGAATCAGACTAGCGAGTAACAATGAGCAGTTCTTC. This translates into CASSGIRLASNNEQFF. The complete variable domain, with remaining parts taken from reference TRBV7-3 and TRBJ2-1, reads GAGVSQTPSNKVTEKGKYVELRCDPISGHTALYWYRQSLGQGPEFLIYFQGTGAADDSGLPNDRFFAVRPEGSVSTLKIQRTERGDSAVYLCASSGIRLASNNEQFFGPGTRLTVL.

This chain uses TRBV28 with TRBJ1-5; weak D call: TRBD1 (5 bases). The V and J ends lost 7 bases and 3 bases respectively, with 13 bases between them. CDR1 is MDHEN and CDR2 is SYDVKM in the germline V gene. CDR3 length: 14 amino acids. The CDR3 here is CASTLTGPNQPQHF. In DNA, the CDR3 is TGTGCCAGCACACTTACAGGACCCAATCAGCCCCAGCATTTT.

This sequence joins TRBV4-3 and TRBJ2-2; D not certain. CDR1 is LGHNA and CDR2 is YSLEER in the germline V gene. Between the trimmed V and J ends, which lost 0 bases and 0 bases, there was a span of 11 bases. This CDR3 contains 17 residues. CDR3 amino acids: CASSQDAARANTGELFF. The CDR3 region has the DNA TGCGCCAGCAGCCAAGACGCGGCGCGCGCGAACACCGGGGAGCTGTTTTTT.

This chain links TRBV14 with TRBJ2-2; 8 positions agree with TRBD2. The CDR3 is made up of 16 amino acids. V gave up 6 bases and J gave up 6 bases; unmatched junction bases: 12. The germline V gene has CDR1 SGHDN and CDR2 FVKESK. CDR3 residues: CASRPGSGSLAGELFF. The CDR3 DNA reads as TGTGCCAGCAGACCTGGGAGCGGGAGTCTGGCCGGGGAGCTGTTTTTT.

This sequence joins TRBV7-3 and TRBJ2-2; TRBD1 might be the D (5 bases). CDR3 length: 14 residues. Trimming pared 5 bases from V and 7 bases from J, leaving 14 bases between. Germline V gene lookup returns CDR1 SGHTA and CDR2 FQGTGA. This CDR3 reads CASSPQGLGGELFF. The CDR3 DNA follows: TGTGCCAGCAGCCCGCAGGGATTAGGCGGGGAGCTGTTTTTT. Using reference TRBV7-3 and TRBJ2-2 for the parts outside the CDR3, the full variable domain is GAGVSQTPSNKVTEKGKYVELRCDPISGHTALYWYRQSLGQGPEFLIYFQGTGAADDSGLPNDRFFAVRPEGSVSTLKIQRTERGDSAVYLCASSPQGLGGELFFGEGSRLTVL.

Only a few counts were recorded for this clone. The CDR3 protein is CASSQDRGGNTIYF. In DNA, the CDR3 is TGTGCCAGCAGCCAAGACAGGGGGGGAAACACCATATATTTT. The chain joins TRBV4-2 to TRBJ1-3; 7 bases map to TRBD1. V lost 0 bases, J lost 4 bases, and 0 bases stayed unmatched. Germline loops: CDR1 LGHNA, CDR2 YNFKEQ. The CDR3 extends over 14 amino acids.